Listed below are T cell receptor beta chains from one sample, sequenced in a study of PD-1 blockade in classical Hodgkin lymphoma. Libraries were prepared by immunoSEQ multiplex PCR; TCRdb keeps only in-frame clonotypes and omits some of them. The sample includes about 24,000 clones, roughly four fifths of them seen just once. This sample comprised peripheral blood mononuclear cells (PBMCs), obtained before the fourth cycle of nivolumab. Receptors were obtained from a human donor with classical Hodgkin lymphoma. Both conserved end residues are part of each CDR3. A D gene is named only where the DNA matches it firmly. Expanded clones get a size class; other rows say once, few or many, or leave the size out.

V	size	D	length	J	CDR3	DNA
TRBV19	-	-	12	TRBJ1-1	CASLWAGGEAFF	TGTGCCAGTCTCTGGGCCGGGGGTGAAGCTTTCTTT
TRBV5-4	medium-sized	TRBD2	16	TRBJ2-1	CASSPAGAGSPREQFF	TGTGCCAGCAGCCCCGCCGGAGCGGGGTCCCCTCGGGAGCAGTTCTTC
TRBV6-4	-	TRBD2	15	TRBJ2-1	CASSLAANSYNEQFF	TGTGCCAGCAGTCTAGCGGCTAACTCCTACAATGAGCAGTTCTTC
TRBV7-2	-	-	14	TRBJ2-2	CASSLGPGSEELFF	TGTGCCAGCAGCCTAGGGCCAGGGTCTGAGGAGCTGTTTTTT
TRBV2	-	-	13	TRBJ2-2	CASSDTRAGELFF	TGTGCCAGCAGCGACACTAGAGCCGGGGAGCTGTTTTTT
TRBV6-5	-	-	15	TRBJ2-2	CASGRGKGNTGELFF	TGTGCCAGCGGGCGGGGAAAGGGGAACACCGGGGAGCTGTTTTTT
TRBV30	-	TRBD2	15	TRBJ2-1	CAWTTGLAGYNEQFF	TGTGCCTGGACCACCGGACTAGCGGGGTACAATGAGCAGTTCTTC
TRBV18	-	-	16	TRBJ1-3	CASSLAKQGAGNTIYF	TGTGCCAGCTCACTAGCCAAACAGGGTGCTGGAAACACCATATATTTT
TRBV19	-	-	16	TRBJ2-1	CASNTAGRGPNNEQFF	TGTGCCAGTAATACAGCAGGCCGAGGACCTAACAATGAGCAGTTCTTC
TRBV5-5	-	TRBD1	14	TRBJ2-5	CASSLDRGYGTQYF	TGTGCCAGCAGCTTGGACAGGGGCTACGGGACCCAGTACTTC
TRBV6-1	-	-	15	TRBJ1-3	CASSDAGQSRNTIYF	TGTGCCAGCAGTGACGCGGGACAATCGCGAAACACCATATATTTT
TRBV5-1	-	-	14	TRBJ1-1	CASSSQDLDTEAFF	TGCGCCAGCAGCTCCCAAGACCTGGACACTGAAGCTTTCTTT
TRBV4-1	-	-	14	TRBJ1-1	CASSQDLPYTEAFF	TGCGCCAGCAGCCAAGATCTACCCTACACTGAAGCTTTCTTT
TRBV20-1	-	-	11	TRBJ2-5	CSARDPPTQYF	TGCAGTGCTAGAGACCCCCCGACCCAGTACTTC
TRBV5-1	-	-	14	TRBJ1-4	CASSLGGNGEKLFF	TGCGCCAGCAGCTTGGGAGGAAACGGGGAAAAACTGTTTTTT
TRBV2	-	TRBD2	12	TRBJ2-1	CAGCSGDNEQFF	TGTGCCGGATGTAGCGGGGACAATGAGCAGTTCTTC
TRBV27	-	TRBD1	15	TRBJ1-1	CASSLSGQMNTEAFF	TGTGCCAGCAGTCTCTCGGGACAGATGAACACTGAAGCTTTCTTT
TRBV10-3	-	-	14	TRBJ1-2	CAISEGPPGYGYTF	TGTGCCATCAGTGAGGGGCCCCCGGGTTATGGCTACACCTTC
TRBV27	once	-	16	TRBJ1-4	CASSLSRADPNEKLFF	TGTGCCAGCAGTTTATCGAGGGCGGACCCTAATGAAAAACTGTTTTTT
TRBV2	once	TRBD2	18	TRBJ2-1	CASRKDGASGRRWNEQFF	TGTGCCAGCAGGAAAGATGGGGCTAGCGGGAGGAGGTGGAATGAGCAGTTCTTC
TRBV6-1	-	-	11	TRBJ1-3	CASSLGNTIYF	TGTGCCAGCAGTTTAGGAAACACCATATATTTT
TRBV25-1	-	TRBD1	14	TRBJ2-5	CASSESGQGGTQYF	TGTGCCAGCAGTGAGTCGGGACAGGGGGGGACCCAGTACTTC
TRBV5-1	-	TRBD1	15	TRBJ2-1	CASSLEGTGVYEQFF	TGCGCCAGCAGCTTGGAAGGGACAGGGGTCTATGAGCAGTTCTTC
TRBV4-1	once	-	17	TRBJ1-1	CASSLGPPPFMNTEAFF	TGCGCCAGCAGCCTCGGGCCGCCTCCCTTCATGAACACTGAAGCTTTCTTT
TRBV5-6	-	-	13	TRBJ1-5	CASSLQGHQPQHF	TGTGCCAGCAGCTTACAGGGCCATCAGCCCCAGCATTTT
TRBV27	-	-	14	TRBJ2-1	CASKRGRYNNEQFF	TGTGCCAGTAAACGGGGGAGATACAACAATGAGCAGTTCTTC
TRBV6-6	-	-	16	TRBJ2-7	CASSYTSWKGGNEQYF	TGTGCCAGCAGTTACACCTCTTGGAAGGGAGGCAACGAGCAGTACTTC
TRBV5-6	once	TRBD1	16	TRBJ1-1	CASSPLMTGGNTEAFF	TGTGCCAGCAGCCCGCTGATGACAGGGGGGAACACTGAAGCTTTCTTT
TRBV19	-	TRBD2	16	TRBJ2-7	CASSIGASGGMYEQYF	TGTGCCAGTAGTATCGGGGCTAGCGGGGGGATGTACGAGCAGTACTTC
TRBV30	-	-	14	TRBJ1-3	CAWSPRGPGNTIYF	TGTGCCTGGAGTCCCAGGGGTCCAGGAAACACCATATATTTT
TRBV11-3	-	TRBD2	18	TRBJ2-1	CASSPGQRGESSYNEQFF	TGTGCCAGCAGCCCAGGCCAGCGGGGGGAAAGCTCCTACAATGAGCAGTTCTTC
TRBV6-5	-	-	14	TRBJ2-3	CASSYPWPTTTQYF	TGTGCCAGCAGTTACCCGTGGCCTACCACTACGCAGTATTTT
TRBV2	few	-	11	TRBJ1-1	CAGVMNTEAFF	TGTGCCGGAGTGATGAACACTGAAGCTTTCTTT
TRBV7-3	-	-	14	TRBJ2-3	CASSSGTSTDTQYF	TGTGCCAGCAGCTCCGGGACTAGCACAGATACGCAGTATTTT
TRBV9	-	TRBD1	14	TRBJ1-6	CASRYTGGGSPLHF	TGTGCCAGCAGGTACACAGGGGGCGGCTCACCCCTCCACTTT
TRBV5-1	few	-	16	TRBJ1-5	CASSLGTLSSNQPQHF	TGCGCCAGCAGCTTGGGGACACTCTCTAGCAATCAGCCCCAGCATTTT
TRBV10-3	-	TRBD2	12	TRBJ2-1	CATTGGYNEQFF	TGTGCCACTACGGGAGGGTACAATGAGCAGTTCTTC
TRBV5-6	-	TRBD2	15	TRBJ2-3	CASSPGGPVTDTQYF	TGTGCCAGCAGCCCGGGGGGGCCTGTGACAGATACGCAGTATTTT
TRBV19	-	-	14	TRBJ2-5	CASTDPGVRETQYF	TGTGCCAGTACCGACCCAGGAGTGAGGGAGACCCAGTACTTC
TRBV30	few	-	13	TRBJ1-5	CAWTGTQNQPQHF	TGTGCCTGGACCGGGACTCAAAATCAGCCCCAGCATTTT
TRBV6-5	few	TRBD2	16	TRBJ2-7	CASSSAGREGIDEQYF	TGTGCCAGCAGTTCCGCGGGGCGGGAGGGCATCGACGAGCAGTACTTC
TRBV11-2	-	TRBD2	15	TRBJ2-1	CASSFSVAAGVEQFF	TGTGCCAGCAGCTTCTCTGTAGCGGCGGGAGTTGAGCAGTTCTTC
TRBV2	-	-	14	TRBJ1-1	CASSPTDRNTEAFF	TGTGCCAGCAGCCCGACTGACAGGAACACTGAAGCTTTCTTT
TRBV19	-	-	13	TRBJ1-1	CASSNFWNTEAFF	TGTGCCAGTAGCAACTTTTGGAACACTGAAGCTTTCTTT
TRBV27	-	-	13	TRBJ2-2	CASRTPATGELFF	TGTGCCAGCAGAACCCCAGCAACCGGGGAGCTGTTTTTT
TRBV29-1	-	-	13	TRBJ2-7	CSAPGLQAGEQYF	TGCAGCGCTCCGGGACTCCAGGCGGGGGAGCAGTACTTC
TRBV10-1	once	-	15	TRBJ2-1	CASSESGAEGNEQFF	TGCGCCAGCAGTGAGTCGGGAGCCGAAGGCAATGAGCAGTTCTTC
TRBV19	-	TRBD1	16	TRBJ1-3	CASSTGTGFSGNTIYF	TGTGCCAGTAGTACCGGGACAGGCTTCTCTGGAAACACCATATATTTT
TRBV19	-	TRBD1	12	TRBJ1-2	CASQGEAHGYTF	TGTGCCAGTCAGGGGGAGGCTCATGGCTACACCTTC
TRBV28	-	-	16	TRBJ1-1	CASRIRRMIMNTEAFF	TGTGCCAGCAGGATCAGGAGGATGATTATGAACACTGAAGCTTTCTTT
TRBV5-4	-	TRBD1	12	TRBJ2-1	CASGGTGGEQFF	TGTGCCAGCGGCGGGACAGGGGGCGAGCAGTTCTTC
TRBV30	-	-	14	TRBJ1-1	CAWKKRERDRRAFF	TGTGCCTGGAAGAAGAGGGAAAGGGATCGAAGAGCTTTCTTT
TRBV2	-	-	12	TRBJ1-1	CASNYDVSEAFF	TGTGCCAGCAATTACGATGTATCTGAAGCTTTCTTT